The rows below give T cell receptor beta chains drawn from one sample of a study of blood T cell repertoires in COVID-19. TCRdb keeps only in-frame clones here, not all; method: immunoSEQ multiplex PCR. The sample includes about 160,000 clones, about 90% of them seen just once. The specimen sequenced was peripheral blood. These receptors were taken from a man younger than 40 with COVID-19, enrolled during active disease. CDR3s include the opening cysteine and the closing phenylalanine or tryptophan. The D gene is left open where the match is weak. Some rows have no size entry. The others give once, few or many, or a class for an expanded clone.

. TRBJ1-2 TRBV11-2 . CASSLTGTDYGYTF TGTGCCAGCAGCTTAACAGGGACCGACTATGGCTACACCTTC
. TRBJ1-1 TRBV6-6 . CASSYSVTEAFF TGTGCCAGCAGTTATTCTGTCACTGAAGCTTTCTTT
. TRBJ1-1 TRBV5-1 TRBD1 CASSFRDLRTGNTEAFF TGCGCCAGCAGCTTCAGGGATCTCCGGACAGGGAACACTGAAGCTTTCTTT
. TRBJ1-1 TRBV7-3 TRBD1 CASSKQGSSEAFF TGTGCCAGCAGCAAACAGGGGTCATCTGAAGCTTTCTTT
. TRBJ1-1 TRBV29-1 . CSARLTGRAFF TGCAGCGCCAGACTCACAGGGAGAGCTTTCTTT
. TRBJ1-2 TRBV6-2/TRBV6-3 . CASSYILGVPRADYGYTF TGTGCCAGCAGTTACATTCTCGGGGTGCCCCGCGCGGACTATGGCTACACCTTC
. TRBJ1-5 TRBV4-1 . CASSQGRGNQPQHF TGCGCCAGCAGCCAAGGGCGGGGCAATCAGCCCCAGCATTTT
. TRBJ2-7 TRBV28 . CASCVVGGLSYEQYF TGTGCCAGCTGTGTTGTTGGAGGGCTATCCTACGAGCAGTACTTC
few TRBJ1-5 TRBV5-6 . CASSSSTGSNQPQHF TGTGCCAGCAGCTCTTCGACGGGAAGCAATCAGCCCCAGCATTTT
few TRBJ1-1 TRBV5-6 TRBD1 CASSRGTGGDTEAFF TGTGCCAGCAGCCGGGGGACAGGGGGCGACACTGAAGCTTTCTTT
. TRBJ2-7 TRBV6-2/TRBV6-3 . CASSLLGSNSYEQYF TGTGCCAGCAGTCTTCTCGGGAGCAACTCCTACGAGCAGTACTTC
. TRBJ2-3 TRBV4-3 TRBD1 CASSRAGTGYLDTQYF TGCGCCAGCAGCCGGGCCGGGACAGGGTATTTAGATACGCAGTATTTT
. TRBJ2-1 TRBV7-2 . CASSLAEYEQFF TGTGCCAGCAGCTTAGCGGAGTATGAGCAGTTCTTC